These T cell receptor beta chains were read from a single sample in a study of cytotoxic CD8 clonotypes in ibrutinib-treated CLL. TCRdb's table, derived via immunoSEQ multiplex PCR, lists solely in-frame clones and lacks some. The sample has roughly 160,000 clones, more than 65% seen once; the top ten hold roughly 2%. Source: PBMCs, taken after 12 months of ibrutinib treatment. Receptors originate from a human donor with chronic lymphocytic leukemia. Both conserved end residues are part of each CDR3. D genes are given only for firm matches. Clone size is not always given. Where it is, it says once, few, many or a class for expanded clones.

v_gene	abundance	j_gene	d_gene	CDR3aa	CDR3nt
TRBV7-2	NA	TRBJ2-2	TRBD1	CASSWTGTDTGELFF	TGTGCCAGCAGCTGGACCGGGACAGACACCGGGGAGCTGTTTTTT
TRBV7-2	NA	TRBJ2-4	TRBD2	CASSLAGGRPKNIQYF	TGTGCCAGCAGCTTAGCGGGGGGGAGGCCCAAAAACATTCAGTACTTC
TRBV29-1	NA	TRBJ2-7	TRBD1	CSAGTASYEQYF	TGCAGCGCCGGGACAGCGTCCTACGAGCAGTACTTC
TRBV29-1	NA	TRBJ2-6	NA	CSVVGFSGANVLTF	TGCAGCGTTGTGGGGTTCTCTGGGGCCAACGTCCTGACTTTC
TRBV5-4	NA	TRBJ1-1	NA	CASRRGDRTEAFF	TGTGCCAGCAGACGAGGGGATCGCACTGAAGCTTTCTTT
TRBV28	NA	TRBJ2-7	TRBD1	CASSFGLGDRSYEQYF	TGTGCCAGCAGTTTTGGGCTAGGGGACAGGTCCTACGAGCAGTACTTC
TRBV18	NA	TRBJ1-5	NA	CASSPGTGNQPQHF	TGTGCCAGCTCACCGGGGACTGGAAATCAGCCCCAGCATTTT
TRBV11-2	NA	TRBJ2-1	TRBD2	CASSPSGGGNEQFF	TGTGCCAGCAGCCCTAGCGGGGGGGGGAATGAGCAGTTCTTC
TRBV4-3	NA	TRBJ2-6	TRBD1	CASSQDVRDRPSAF	TGCGCCAGCAGCCAAGATGTGAGGGACAGACCGTCGGCTTTC
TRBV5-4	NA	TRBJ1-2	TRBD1	CASSLGGGIDRVMSYTF	TGTGCCAGCAGCTTGGGAGGGGGAATAGACAGGGTGATGAGCTACACCTTC
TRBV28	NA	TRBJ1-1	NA	CASSLTYEAFF	TGTGCCAGCAGTCTCACTTACGAAGCTTTCTTT
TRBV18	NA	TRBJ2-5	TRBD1	CASSPGQPTGVIRTQYF	TGTGCCAGCTCACCCGGACAACCGACAGGGGTGATCCGGACCCAGTACTTC
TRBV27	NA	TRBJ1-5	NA	CASSSDPQAWGGQPQHF	TGTGCCAGCAGCTCGGATCCTCAGGCCTGGGGGGGACAGCCCCAGCATTTT
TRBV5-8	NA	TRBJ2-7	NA	CASSLFGGTYEQYF	TGTGCCAGCAGCTTGTTTGGGGGCACCTACGAGCAGTACTTC
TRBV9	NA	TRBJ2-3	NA	CASSVGAGLMSDTQYF	TGTGCCAGCAGCGTAGGGGCGGGTTTGATGTCCGATACGCAGTATTTT
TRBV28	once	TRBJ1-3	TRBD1	CASSVPGTGTGNTIYF	TGTGCCAGCAGTGTCCCGGGGACAGGGACTGGAAACACCATATATTTT
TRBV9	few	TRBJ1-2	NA	CASSVSGASLSYGYTF	TGTGCCAGCAGCGTATCGGGGGCATCCCTCTCCTATGGCTACACCTTC
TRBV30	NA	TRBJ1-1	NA	CAWTLLSAEAFF	TGTGCCTGGACTCTTCTTAGTGCTGAAGCTTTCTTT
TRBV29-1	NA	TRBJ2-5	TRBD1	CSVQRGTGRQETQYF	TGCAGCGTCCAAAGGGGGACAGGTAGACAAGAGACCCAGTACTTC
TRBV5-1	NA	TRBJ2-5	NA	CASSLSPHQETQYF	TGCGCCAGCAGCTTGAGCCCTCACCAAGAGACCCAGTACTTC
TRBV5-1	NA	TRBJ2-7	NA	CASSLQGDLYEQYF	TGCGCCAGCAGCTTACAGGGTGACCTCTACGAGCAGTACTTC
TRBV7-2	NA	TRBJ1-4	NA	CASSSNRATNEKLFF	TGTGCCAGCAGCTCCAACAGGGCAACTAATGAAAAACTGTTTTTT
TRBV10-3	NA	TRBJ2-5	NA	CAISVSRETQYF	TGTGCCATCAGCGTTAGTCGAGAGACCCAGTACTTC
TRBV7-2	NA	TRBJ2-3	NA	CASSLGFTDTQYF	TGTGCCAGCAGCTTAGGCTTCACAGATACGCAGTATTTT
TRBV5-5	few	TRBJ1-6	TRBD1	CASGRDRGSSPLHF	TGTGCCAGCGGACGGGACAGGGGGAGTTCACCCCTCCACTTT
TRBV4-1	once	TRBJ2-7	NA	CASSQTTGRPYEQYF	TGCGCCAGCAGCCAGACCACGGGACGGCCCTACGAGCAGTACTTC
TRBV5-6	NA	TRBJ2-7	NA	CASSPGMGQGRQYF	TGTGCCAGCAGCCCGGGGATGGGGCAGGGACGGCAGTACTTC
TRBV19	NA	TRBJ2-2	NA	CASNRLNTGELFF	TGTGCCAGCAACCGGTTGAACACCGGGGAGCTGTTTTTT
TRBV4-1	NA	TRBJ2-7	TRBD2	CASSPGTSGTYEQYF	TGCGCCAGCAGCCCCGGGACTAGCGGAACCTACGAGCAGTACTTC
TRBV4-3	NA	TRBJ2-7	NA	CASSQDYPSTSYEQYF	TGCGCCAGCAGCCAAGATTATCCCTCCACTTCTTACGAGCAGTACTTC
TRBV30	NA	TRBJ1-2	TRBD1	CAGDRGIGYTF	TGTGCCGGAGACAGGGGGATTGGCTACACCTTC
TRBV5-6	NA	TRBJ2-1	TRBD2	CASSLWRGSYNEQFF	TGTGCCAGCAGCTTGTGGCGGGGGAGCTACAATGAGCAGTTCTTC
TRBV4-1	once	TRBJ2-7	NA	CASSPRDKVYEQYF	TGCGCCAGCAGCCCTCGGGACAAAGTCTACGAGCAGTACTTC
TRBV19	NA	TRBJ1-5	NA	CASSRGGIYSNQPQHF	TGTGCCAGTAGCAGGGGCGGGATATATAGCAATCAGCCCCAGCATTTT
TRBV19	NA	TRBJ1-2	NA	CASSPNFAGSYGYTF	TGTGCCAGTAGCCCCAACTTCGCCGGGAGCTATGGCTACACCTTC
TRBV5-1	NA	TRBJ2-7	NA	CASSFRERGLEQYF	TGCGCCAGCAGCTTCAGGGAAAGGGGTCTCGAGCAGTACTTC
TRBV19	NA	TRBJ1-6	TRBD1	CASSDPGTASSSPLHF	TGTGCCAGTAGCGATCCGGGGACAGCAAGCAGCTCACCCCTCCACTTT
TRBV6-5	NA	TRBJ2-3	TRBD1	CASSYSTGDTQYF	TGTGCCAGCAGTTACTCGACAGGGGATACGCAGTATTTT
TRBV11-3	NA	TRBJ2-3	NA	CASSSGWGWADTQYF	TGTGCCAGCAGCTCCGGCTGGGGTTGGGCAGATACGCAGTATTTT
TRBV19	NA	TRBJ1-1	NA	CASSIADTNTEAFF	TGTGCCAGTAGTATAGCCGACACGAACACTGAAGCTTTCTTT
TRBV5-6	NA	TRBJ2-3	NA	CASRTWANTNTQYF	TGTGCCAGCAGGACATGGGCCAACACTAATACGCAGTATTTT
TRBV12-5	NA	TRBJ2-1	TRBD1	CASGPPGGSYNEQFF	TGTGCTAGTGGTCCCCCAGGGGGCTCCTACAATGAGCAGTTCTTC
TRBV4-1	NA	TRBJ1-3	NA	CASSQGLTDFSGNTIYF	TGCGCCAGCAGCCAAGGGCTGACAGATTTCTCTGGAAACACCATATATTTT
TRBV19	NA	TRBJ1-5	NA	CASSIVEGDQPQHF	TGTGCCAGTAGTATAGTCGAGGGGGATCAGCCCCAGCATTTT
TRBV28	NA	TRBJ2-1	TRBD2	CASSTIGYGGAYNEQFF	TGTGCCAGCAGTACGATAGGATACGGGGGGGCCTACAATGAGCAGTTCTTC
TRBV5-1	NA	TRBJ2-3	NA	CASSFGQITDTQYF	TGCGCCAGCAGCTTTGGGCAGATCACAGATACGCAGTATTTT
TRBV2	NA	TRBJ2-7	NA	CASSDRGYEQYF	TGTGCCAGCAGTGATAGGGGCTACGAGCAGTACTTC
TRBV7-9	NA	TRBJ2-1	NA	CASSLRRSNEQFF	TGTGCCAGCAGCTTAAGAAGGTCCAATGAGCAGTTCTTC
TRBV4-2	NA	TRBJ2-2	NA	CASSQSWGTVAGELFF	TGTGCCAGCAGCCAATCCTGGGGCACGGTGGCTGGGGAGCTGTTTTTT
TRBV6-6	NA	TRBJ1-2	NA	CASSYGKNYGYTF	TGTGCCAGCAGTTACGGCAAAAACTATGGCTACACCTTC
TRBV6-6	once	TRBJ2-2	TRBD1	CASRRQGANTGELFF	TGTGCCAGCAGGAGACAGGGGGCAAACACCGGGGAGCTGTTTTTT
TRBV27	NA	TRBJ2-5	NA	CASSSQETQYF	TGTGCCAGCAGTTCCCAAGAGACCCAGTACTTC
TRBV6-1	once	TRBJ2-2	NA	CASSEQGMVGELFF	TGTGCCAGCAGTGAACAGGGGATGGTCGGGGAGCTGTTTTTT